Below, one T cell receptor beta chain is given with its context. The antigen remains unidentified. These data come from a study of post-analysis software for immune sequencing data. Study at large: As for disease course, relapsing-remitting, secondary progressive and progressive-relapsing multiple sclerosis were all included. General observations from the study: Compared with controls, patients had more of about five TRBV segments, including TRBV5-6, TRBV5-1 and TRBV20-1. The normalized Chao1 diversity of multiple sclerosis patients was significantly lower than that of controls.

Built from TCR beta cDNA, the libraries had unique molecular identifiers in them. MiXCR was run by TCRdb on the PCR reads, yielding one entry per CDR3 protein. The sample includes approximately 660,000 distinct CDR3 sequences, 55% to 60% of them seen just once. Trimming cost V 3 bases and J 3 bases; bases outside gene matches: 4. Looked up from germline, CDR1 is SEHNR and CDR2 is FQNEAQ (reference sequence). This CDR3 comprises 15 residues. The gene calls are TRBV7-9 and TRBJ2-5; 10 bases agree with TRBD2. Specimen: blood. The sequence derives from a girl aged 2 to 10 with multiple sclerosis. The CDR3: CASSFPTSGEETQYF. The CDR3 DNA is TGTGCCAGCAGCTTCCCTACTAGCGGGGAAGAGACCCAGTACTTC. The full variable domain, completed using reference TRBV7-9 and TRBJ2-5, is DTGVSQNPRHKITKRGQNVTFRCDPISEHNRLYWYRQTLGQGPEFLTYFQNEAQLEKSRLLSDRFSAERPKGSFSTLEIQRTEQGDSAMYLCASSFPTSGEETQYFGPGTRLLVL.